Below, 5 T cell receptor beta chains from the same sample are listed, as sequenced in a study of T-cell memory formation after mild COVID-19. TCRdb reanalysed the 5' RACE reads using MiXCR and keeps one entry per CDR3 protein. This sample has 160,000 or so distinct CDR3 sequences, with 25% to 40% found just once. Material for sequencing was PBMCs or a T cell subset sorted from them (not recorded which). All receptors derive from an adult woman who had mild COVID-19 (a few samples of this study predate the infection). Cell type and time point are not known.

The chain uses TRBV7-2 and TRBJ1-3; 7 nucleotides agree with TRBD1. After removal of 4 bases from V and 2 bases from J, the junction contained 5 bases not matched to a gene. Germline-derived CDR1 and CDR2 are SGHTA and FQGNSA. This CDR3 is built from 15 residues. CDR3 coding DNA: TGTGCCAGCAGCTACCGGGACAGTCCTGGAAACACCATATATTTT. As protein: CASSYRDSPGNTIYF.

J is TRBJ2-5 and V is TRBV11-3; 10 nucleotides line up with TRBD2. V was clipped by 0 bases and J by 2 bases; unmatched bases: 12. Per germline, CDR1 SGHNT and CDR2 YENEEA. The CDR3 contains 19 residues. CDR3 in DNA: TGTGCCAGCAGCTTAGATATGATAGCGGGAGGCCTTTCGCAAGAGACCCAGTACTTC. Protein sequence: CASSLDMIAGGLSQETQYF.

The chain uses TRBV5-1 and TRBJ1-1, with a possible D match to TRBD1 (5 bases). Trimming pared 1 base from V and 1 base from J, leaving 5 bases between. Looked up from germline, CDR1 is SGHRS and CDR2 is YFSETQ. The CDR3 extends over 13 amino acids. The CDR3 spells CASSLQGNTEAFF. The CDR3 DNA reads TGCGCCAGCAGCTTGCAGGGGAACACTGAAGCTTTCTTT.

The chain is built from TRBV5-1 and TRBJ1-1; 9 bases agree with TRBD1. CDR1 is SGHRS and CDR2 is YFSETQ in the germline V gene. V lost 0 bases and J lost 2; bases outside the gene matches: 8. This CDR3 is 17 amino acids long. The CDR3 spells CASSLASGQGLNTEAFF. CDR3 bases: TGCGCCAGCAGCTTGGCCTCGGGACAGGGACTTAACACTGAAGCTTTCTTT. The full variable domain, completed using reference TRBV5-1 and TRBJ1-1, is KAGVTQTPRYLIKTRGQQVTLSCSPISGHRSVSWYQQTPGQGLQFLFEYFSETQRNKGNFPGRFSGRQFSNSRSEMNVSTLELGDSALYLCASSLASGQGLNTEAFFGQGTRLTVV.

The table lists this clonotype with a few counts. The genes are TRBV7-6 and TRBJ2-1; D perhaps matches TRBD1 (5 bases). Looked up from germline, CDR1 is SGHVS and CDR2 is FNYEAQ. V was pared by 0 bases and J by 10 bases, with 16 bases between. This CDR3 spans 15 amino acids. CDR3 coding DNA: TGTGCCAGCAGCTTAGCGGGGCGCCTCGCCGGGGAGCAGTTCTTC. This gives the protein CASSLAGRLAGEQFF.